Listed below are T cell receptor beta chains from one sample, sequenced in a study of T cells in localized non-small cell lung cancer. Sequencing used immunoSEQ multiplex PCR; TCRdb keeps in-frame clones, though not all of them. Among about 56,000 clones listed, 86% were seen once. Sequencing used peripheral blood, obtained before any cancer treatment. These receptors were collected from a woman aged 40-75 years with stage I lung adenocarcinoma. Both conserved end residues are part of each CDR3.

j_call v_call cdr3_aa
TRBJ2-7 TRBV27 CASSSPSIQYF
TRBJ1-1 TRBV29-1 CSVEGQSRNTEAFF
TRBJ1-2 TRBV6-5 CASGRPGQGARGYTF
TRBJ2-5 TRBV19 CASSPMAGGRETQYF
TRBJ1-2 TRBV6-1 CASSYGDRYGYTF
TRBJ1-1 TRBV19 CASSRKRNTEAFF
TRBJ2-7 TRBV10-2 CASSVDGREQYF
TRBJ2-2 TRBV30 CAWSKPGGTGELFF
TRBJ1-2 TRBV9 CASSVGQTTNYGYTF
TRBJ1-2 TRBV7-2 CASSVSNRGHYGYTF
TRBJ2-6 TRBV19 CASSKGQGLSGANVLTF
TRBJ1-1 TRBV5-6 CASSSPPGGADVTEAFF
TRBJ1-4 TRBV21-1 CASSKGKDRVNEKLFF
TRBJ2-1 TRBV7-3 CASSLSGHEQFF
TRBJ2-2 TRBV19 CASSDPRTGNTGELFF